This TCR beta chain stems from a study of post-analysis software for immune sequencing data. Researchers reported that TCR beta cDNA libraries carried unique molecular identifiers. From the PCR reads, TCRdb called clonotypes with MiXCR, one entry per CDR3 protein. The repertoire consists of about 500,000 distinct CDR3 sequences, with under 55% occurring once and the leading ten covering roughly 12%. Study findings and constraints: Multiple sclerosis patients had significantly lower normalized Chao1 diversity than controls. With F measure, samples from one preparation batch clustered together strongly. There were five TRBV segments more frequent in patients than controls, and TRBV5-6, TRBV5-1 and TRBV20-1 were among them.

CDR1 and CDR2 (germline): LGHDT, YNNKEL (reference sequence). Trimming took 4 bases from V and 0 from J, leaving 19 bases between them. This CDR3 comprises 17 residues. Worth noting for this clonotype: What it binds is not known.

The sequenced sample consisted of blood. The TCR originated in a girl aged 10 to 17 with multiple sclerosis. This rearrangement joins TRBV3-1 to TRBJ2-7; D is uncertain. CDR3 nucleotide sequence: TGTGCCAGCAGCCTGATCGTGTACGAGACGACCTCCTACGAGCAGTACTTC. Translation: CASSLIVYETTSYEQYF.